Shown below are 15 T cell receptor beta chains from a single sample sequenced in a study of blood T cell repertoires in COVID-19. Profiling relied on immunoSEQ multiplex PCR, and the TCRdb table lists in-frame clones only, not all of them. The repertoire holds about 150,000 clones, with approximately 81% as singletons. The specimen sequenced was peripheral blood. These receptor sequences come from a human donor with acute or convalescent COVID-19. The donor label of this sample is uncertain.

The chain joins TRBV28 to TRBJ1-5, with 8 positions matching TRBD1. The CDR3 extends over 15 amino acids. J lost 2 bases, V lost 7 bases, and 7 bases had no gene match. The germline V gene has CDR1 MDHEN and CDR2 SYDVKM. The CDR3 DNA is TGTGCCAGCACCCTACGGACAGGGCGCAATCAGCCCCAGCATTTT. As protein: CASTLRTGRNQPQHF.

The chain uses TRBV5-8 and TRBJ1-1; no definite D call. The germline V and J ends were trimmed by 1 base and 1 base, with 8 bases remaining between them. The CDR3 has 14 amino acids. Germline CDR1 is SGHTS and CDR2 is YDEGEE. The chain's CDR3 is CASSLYSKNTEAFF. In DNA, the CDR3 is TGTGCCAGCAGCTTGTACTCGAAGAACACTGAAGCTTTCTTT.

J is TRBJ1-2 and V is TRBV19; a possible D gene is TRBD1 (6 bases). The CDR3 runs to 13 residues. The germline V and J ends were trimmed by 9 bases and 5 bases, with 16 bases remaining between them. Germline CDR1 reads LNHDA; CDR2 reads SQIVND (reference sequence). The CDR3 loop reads CASESQGQYGYTF. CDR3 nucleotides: TGTGCCAGCGAGAGCCAAGGACAGTATGGCTACACCTTC.

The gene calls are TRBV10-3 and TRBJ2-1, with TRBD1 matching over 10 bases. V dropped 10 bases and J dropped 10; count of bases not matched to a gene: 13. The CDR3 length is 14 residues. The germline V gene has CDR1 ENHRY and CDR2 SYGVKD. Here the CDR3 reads CATEPRQGAGEQFF. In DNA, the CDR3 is TGTGCCACCGAACCCCGACAGGGGGCAGGAGAGCAGTTCTTC.

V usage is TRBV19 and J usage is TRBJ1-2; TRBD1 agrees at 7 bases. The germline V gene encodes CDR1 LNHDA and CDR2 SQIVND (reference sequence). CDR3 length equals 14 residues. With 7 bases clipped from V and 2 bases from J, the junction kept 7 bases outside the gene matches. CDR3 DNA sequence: TGTGCCAGTACCGTGATGACAGGGAACTATGGCTACACCTTC. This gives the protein CASTVMTGNYGYTF.

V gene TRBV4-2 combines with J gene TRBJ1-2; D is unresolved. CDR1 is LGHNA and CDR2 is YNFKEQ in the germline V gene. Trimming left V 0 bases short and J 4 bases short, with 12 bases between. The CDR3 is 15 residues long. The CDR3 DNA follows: TGTGCCAGCAGCCAAGATGCCAGAGGTTCCTATGGCTACACCTTC. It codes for CASSQDARGSYGYTF.

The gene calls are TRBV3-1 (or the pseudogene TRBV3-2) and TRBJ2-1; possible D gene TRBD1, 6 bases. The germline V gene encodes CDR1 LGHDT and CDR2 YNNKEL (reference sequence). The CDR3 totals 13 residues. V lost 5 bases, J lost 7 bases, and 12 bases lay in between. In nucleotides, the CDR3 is TGTGCCAGCAGCTTAAGCAGGGGAAATGAGCAGTTCTTC. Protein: CASSLSRGNEQFF.

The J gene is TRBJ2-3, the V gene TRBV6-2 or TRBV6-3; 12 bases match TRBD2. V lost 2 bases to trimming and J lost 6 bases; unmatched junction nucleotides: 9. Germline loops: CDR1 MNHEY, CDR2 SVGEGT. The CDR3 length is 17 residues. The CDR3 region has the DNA TGTGCCAGCAGTTACAGCCCCCTAGCGGGGGGGCCGGATACGCAGTATTTT. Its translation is CASSYSPLAGGPDTQYF.

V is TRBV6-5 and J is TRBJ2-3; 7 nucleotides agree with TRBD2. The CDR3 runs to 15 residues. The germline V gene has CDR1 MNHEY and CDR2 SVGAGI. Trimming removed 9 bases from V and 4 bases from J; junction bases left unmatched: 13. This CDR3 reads CASRLAGASADTQYF. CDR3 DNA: TGTGCCAGTCGACTCGCGGGAGCTAGCGCAGATACGCAGTATTTT.

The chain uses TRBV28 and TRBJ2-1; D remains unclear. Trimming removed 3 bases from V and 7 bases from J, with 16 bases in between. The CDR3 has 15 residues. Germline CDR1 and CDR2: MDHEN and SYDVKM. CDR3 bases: TGTGCCAGCAGTTTTGAAGCGCTACAATTAAATGAGCAGTTCTTC. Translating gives CASSFEALQLNEQFF.

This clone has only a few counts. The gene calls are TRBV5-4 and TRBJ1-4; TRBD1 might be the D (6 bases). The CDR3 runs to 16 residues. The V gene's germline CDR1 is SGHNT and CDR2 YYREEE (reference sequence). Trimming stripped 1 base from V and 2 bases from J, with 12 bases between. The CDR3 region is CASSLQQGSTNEKLFF. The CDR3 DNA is TGTGCCAGCAGCTTGCAACAGGGATCGACTAATGAAAAACTGTTTTTT.

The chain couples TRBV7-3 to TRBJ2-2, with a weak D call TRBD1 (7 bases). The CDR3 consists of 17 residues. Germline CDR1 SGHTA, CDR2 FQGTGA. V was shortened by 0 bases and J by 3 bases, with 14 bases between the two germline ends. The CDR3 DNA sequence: TGTGCCAGCAGCTTAACAACAGGGGCGGGGTACACCGGGGAGCTGTTTTTT. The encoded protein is CASSLTTGAGYTGELFF.

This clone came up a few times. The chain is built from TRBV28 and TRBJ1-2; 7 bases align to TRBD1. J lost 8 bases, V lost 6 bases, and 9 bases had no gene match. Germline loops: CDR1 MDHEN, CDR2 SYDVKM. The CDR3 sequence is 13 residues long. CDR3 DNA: TGTGCCAGCAGCCAAGGACAGGAATTGGGCTACACCTTC. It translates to CASSQGQELGYTF.

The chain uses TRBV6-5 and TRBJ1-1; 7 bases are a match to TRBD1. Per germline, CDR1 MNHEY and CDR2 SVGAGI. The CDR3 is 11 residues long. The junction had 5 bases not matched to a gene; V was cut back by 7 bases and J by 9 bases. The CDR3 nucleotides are TGTGCCAGCAACCCGGACAGGAAAGCTTTCTTT. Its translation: CASNPDRKAFF.

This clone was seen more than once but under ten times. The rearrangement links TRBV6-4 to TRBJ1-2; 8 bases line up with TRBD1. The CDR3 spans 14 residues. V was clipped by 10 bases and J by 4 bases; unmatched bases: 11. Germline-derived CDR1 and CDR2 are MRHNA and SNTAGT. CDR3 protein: CANPGQGPPYGYTF. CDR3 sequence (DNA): TGTGCCAACCCCGGACAGGGCCCCCCCTATGGCTACACCTTC.